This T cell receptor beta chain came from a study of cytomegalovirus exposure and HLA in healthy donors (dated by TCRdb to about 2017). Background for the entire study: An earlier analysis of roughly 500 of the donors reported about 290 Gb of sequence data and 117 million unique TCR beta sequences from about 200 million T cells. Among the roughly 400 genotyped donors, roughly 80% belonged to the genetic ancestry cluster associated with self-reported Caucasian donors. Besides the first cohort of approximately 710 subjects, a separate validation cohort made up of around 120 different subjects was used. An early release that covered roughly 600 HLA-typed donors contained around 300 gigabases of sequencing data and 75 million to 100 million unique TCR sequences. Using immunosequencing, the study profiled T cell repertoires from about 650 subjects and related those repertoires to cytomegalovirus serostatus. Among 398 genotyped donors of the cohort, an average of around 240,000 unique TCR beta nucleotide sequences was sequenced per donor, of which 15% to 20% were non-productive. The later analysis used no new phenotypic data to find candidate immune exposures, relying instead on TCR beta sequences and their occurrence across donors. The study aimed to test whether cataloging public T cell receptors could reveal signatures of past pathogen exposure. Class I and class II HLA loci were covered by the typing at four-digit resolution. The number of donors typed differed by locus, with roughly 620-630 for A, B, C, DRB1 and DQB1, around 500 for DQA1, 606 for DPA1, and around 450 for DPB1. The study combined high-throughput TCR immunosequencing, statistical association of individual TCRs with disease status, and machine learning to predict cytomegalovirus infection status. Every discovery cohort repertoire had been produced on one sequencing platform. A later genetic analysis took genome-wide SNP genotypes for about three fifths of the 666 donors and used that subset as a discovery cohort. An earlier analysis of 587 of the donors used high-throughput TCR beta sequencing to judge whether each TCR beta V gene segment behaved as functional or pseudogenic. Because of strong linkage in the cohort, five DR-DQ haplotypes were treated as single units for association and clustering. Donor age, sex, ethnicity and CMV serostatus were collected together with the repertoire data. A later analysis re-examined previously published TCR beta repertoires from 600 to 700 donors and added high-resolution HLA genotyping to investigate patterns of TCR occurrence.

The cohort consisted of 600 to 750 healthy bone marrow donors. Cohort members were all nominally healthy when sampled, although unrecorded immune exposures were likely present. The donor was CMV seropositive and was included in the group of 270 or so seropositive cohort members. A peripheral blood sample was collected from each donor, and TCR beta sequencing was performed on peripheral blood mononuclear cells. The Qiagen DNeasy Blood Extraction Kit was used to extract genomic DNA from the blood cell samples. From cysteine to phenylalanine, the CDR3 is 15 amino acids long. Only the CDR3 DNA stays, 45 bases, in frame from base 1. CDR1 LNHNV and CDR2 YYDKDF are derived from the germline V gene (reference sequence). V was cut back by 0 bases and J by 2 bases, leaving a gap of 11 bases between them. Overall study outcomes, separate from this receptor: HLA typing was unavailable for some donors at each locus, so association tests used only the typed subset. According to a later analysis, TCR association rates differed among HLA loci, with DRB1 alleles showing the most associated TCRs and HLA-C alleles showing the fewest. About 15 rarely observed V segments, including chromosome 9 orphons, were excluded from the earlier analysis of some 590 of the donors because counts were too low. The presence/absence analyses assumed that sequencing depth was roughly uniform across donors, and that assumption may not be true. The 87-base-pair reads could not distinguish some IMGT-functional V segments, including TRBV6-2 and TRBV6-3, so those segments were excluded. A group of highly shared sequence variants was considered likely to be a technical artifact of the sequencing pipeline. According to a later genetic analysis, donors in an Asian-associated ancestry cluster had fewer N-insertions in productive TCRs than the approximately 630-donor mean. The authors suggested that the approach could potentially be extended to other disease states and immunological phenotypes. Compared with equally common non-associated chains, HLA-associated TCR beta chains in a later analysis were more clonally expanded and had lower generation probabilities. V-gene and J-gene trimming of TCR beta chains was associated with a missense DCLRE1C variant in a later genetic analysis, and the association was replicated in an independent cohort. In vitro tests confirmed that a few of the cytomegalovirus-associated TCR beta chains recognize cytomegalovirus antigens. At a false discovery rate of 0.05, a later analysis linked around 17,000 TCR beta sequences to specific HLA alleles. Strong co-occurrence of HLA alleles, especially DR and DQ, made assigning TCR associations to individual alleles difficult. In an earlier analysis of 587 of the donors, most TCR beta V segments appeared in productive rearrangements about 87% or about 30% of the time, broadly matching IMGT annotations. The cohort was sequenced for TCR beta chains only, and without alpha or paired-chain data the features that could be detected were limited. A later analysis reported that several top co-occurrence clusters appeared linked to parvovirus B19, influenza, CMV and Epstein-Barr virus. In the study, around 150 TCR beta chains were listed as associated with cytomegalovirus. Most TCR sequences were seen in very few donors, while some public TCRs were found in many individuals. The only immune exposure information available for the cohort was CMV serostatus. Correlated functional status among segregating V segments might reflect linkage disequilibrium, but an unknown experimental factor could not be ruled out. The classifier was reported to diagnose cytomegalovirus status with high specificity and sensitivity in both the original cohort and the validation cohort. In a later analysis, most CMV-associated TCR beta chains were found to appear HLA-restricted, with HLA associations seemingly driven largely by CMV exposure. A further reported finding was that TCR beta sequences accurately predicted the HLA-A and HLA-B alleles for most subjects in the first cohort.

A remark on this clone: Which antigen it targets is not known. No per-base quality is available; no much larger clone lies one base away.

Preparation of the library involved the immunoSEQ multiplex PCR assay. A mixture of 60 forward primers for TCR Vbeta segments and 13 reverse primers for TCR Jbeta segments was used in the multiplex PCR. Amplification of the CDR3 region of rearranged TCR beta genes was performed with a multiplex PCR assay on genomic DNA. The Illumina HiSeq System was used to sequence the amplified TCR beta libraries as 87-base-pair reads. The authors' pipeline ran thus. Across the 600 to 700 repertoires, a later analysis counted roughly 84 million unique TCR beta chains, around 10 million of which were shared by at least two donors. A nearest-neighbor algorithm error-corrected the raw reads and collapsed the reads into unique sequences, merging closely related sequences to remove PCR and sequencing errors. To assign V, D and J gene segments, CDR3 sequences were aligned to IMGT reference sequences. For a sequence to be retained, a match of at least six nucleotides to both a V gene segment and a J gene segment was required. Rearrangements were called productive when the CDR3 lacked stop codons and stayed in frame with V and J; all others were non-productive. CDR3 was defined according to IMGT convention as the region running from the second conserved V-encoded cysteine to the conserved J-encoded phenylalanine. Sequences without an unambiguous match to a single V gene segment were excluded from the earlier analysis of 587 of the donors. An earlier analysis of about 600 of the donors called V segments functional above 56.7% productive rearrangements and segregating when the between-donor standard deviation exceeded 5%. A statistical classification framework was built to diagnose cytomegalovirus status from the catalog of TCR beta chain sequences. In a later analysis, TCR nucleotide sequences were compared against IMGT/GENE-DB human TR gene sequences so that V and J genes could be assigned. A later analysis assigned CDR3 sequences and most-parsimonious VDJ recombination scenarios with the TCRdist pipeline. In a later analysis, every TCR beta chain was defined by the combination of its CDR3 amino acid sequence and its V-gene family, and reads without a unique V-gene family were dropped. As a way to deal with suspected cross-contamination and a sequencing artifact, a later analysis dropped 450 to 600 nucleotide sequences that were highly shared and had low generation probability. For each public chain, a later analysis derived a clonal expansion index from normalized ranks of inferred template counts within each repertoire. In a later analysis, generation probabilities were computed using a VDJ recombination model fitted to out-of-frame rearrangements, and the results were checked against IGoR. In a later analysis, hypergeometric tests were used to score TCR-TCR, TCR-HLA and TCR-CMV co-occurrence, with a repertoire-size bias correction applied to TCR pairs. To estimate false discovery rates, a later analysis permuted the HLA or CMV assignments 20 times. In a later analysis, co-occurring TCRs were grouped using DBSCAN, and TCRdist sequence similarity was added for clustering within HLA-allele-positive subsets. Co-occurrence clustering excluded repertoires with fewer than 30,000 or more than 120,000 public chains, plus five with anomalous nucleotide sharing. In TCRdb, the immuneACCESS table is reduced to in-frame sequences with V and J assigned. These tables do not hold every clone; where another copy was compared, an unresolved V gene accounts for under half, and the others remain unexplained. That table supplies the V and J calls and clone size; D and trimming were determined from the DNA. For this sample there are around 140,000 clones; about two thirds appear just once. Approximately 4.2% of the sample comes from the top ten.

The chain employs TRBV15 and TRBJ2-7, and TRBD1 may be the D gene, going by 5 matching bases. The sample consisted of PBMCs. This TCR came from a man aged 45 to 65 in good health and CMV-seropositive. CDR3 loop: CATSRDLDTTYEQYF. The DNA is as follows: TGTGCCACCAGCAGAGATTTGGACACAACCTACGAGCAGTACTTC.